Listed here are 12 T cell receptor beta chains from one sample, sequenced in a study of T cell clusters in autoimmune cytopenias (dated by TCRdb to the late 2010s). The reads were generated on an Illumina MiSeq. TRB rearrangements were amplified by multiplex PCR following a touch-down protocol, with the TRB-A and TRB-B primer pools mixed in one tube. The reads, reprocessed by TCRdb, yield one row per CDR3 protein sequence and no DNA. The record for this sample contains some 12,000 distinct CDR3 sequences. The ten largest clones take up about 3% of the sample. Per sample, about 250 ng of peripheral blood genomic DNA, some 40,000 genome equivalents, was used for TRB amplification. The sample was peripheral blood. These receptors came from a human donor with an autoimmune cytopenia or autoimmune hepatitis (not recorded which).

The rearrangement joins TRBV5-6 to TRBJ2-3; TCRdb picks TRBD2, but there is no DNA to check that call. The CDR3 has 16 residues. Germline V lookup: CDR1 SGHDT, CDR2 YYEEEE. This CDR3 is CASSHVTSGGGDTQYF. Using reference TRBV5-6 and TRBJ2-3 for the parts outside the CDR3, the full variable domain is DAGVTQSPTHLIKTRGQQVTLRCSPKSGHDTVSWYQQALGQGPQFIFQYYEEEERQRGNFPDRFSGHQFPNYSSELNVNALLLGDSALYLCASSHVTSGGGDTQYFGPGTRLTVL.

The chain couples TRBV7-9 to TRBJ2-5; TCRdb proposes TRBD1, but this gene call is untestable without DNA. CDR1 and CDR2 from the germline V gene are SEHNR and FQNEAQ (reference sequence). The CDR3 loop spans 15 amino acids. The CDR3 spells CASSPPSARGETQYF.

The V gene is TRBV6-5, the J gene TRBJ1-2; TCRdb's D call of TRBD1 is untestable without DNA. The CDR3 has 12 residues. In germline, CDR1 is MNHEY, CDR2 SVGAGI. The CDR3 sequence is CASSRQSYGYTF.

The chain links TRBV30 to TRBJ2-2; TCRdb designates TRBD1, a call that cannot be tested without DNA. Per the germline V gene, CDR1 is GTSNPN and CDR2 is SVGIG (reference sequence). This CDR3 is built from 14 residues. CDR3 residues: CAHRWGRDTGELFF.

This chain joins TRBV5-6 and TRBJ2-1. The CDR3 spans 15 residues. Germline V gene data show CDR1 as SGHDT and CDR2 as YYEEEE. The CDR3 here is CASSLWGVPYNEQFF. Full variable domain (outside the CDR3, taken from reference TRBV5-6 and TRBJ2-1): DAGVTQSPTHLIKTRGQQVTLRCSPKSGHDTVSWYQQALGQGPQFIFQYYEEEERQRGNFPDRFSGHQFPNYSSELNVNALLLGDSALYLCASSLWGVPYNEQFFGPGTRLTVL.

This clonotype is medium-sized (0.01 to 0.1%) by frequency. The rearrangement uses TRBV6-5 and TRBJ2-5; the D call from TCRdb, TRBD2, cannot be confirmed without DNA. The CDR3 is 15 residues long. Germline loops: CDR1 MNHEY, CDR2 SVGAGI. The CDR3 protein is CASRGLAGGQETQYF.

This clonotype is classed as medium-sized (0.01 to 0.1%) by frequency. The chain combines TRBV19 with TRBJ2-2; TCRdb's assignment of TRBD1 cannot be checked, as there is no DNA. The CDR3 runs 17 residues. Germline V CDR1 and CDR2: LNHDA, SQIVND (reference sequence). This chain's CDR3 is CASSPRSGQGFTGELFF.

This chain links TRBV7-9 with TRBJ2-2; TCRdb calls TRBD2, which cannot be checked without DNA. Germline assignment: CDR1 SEHNR and CDR2 FQNEAQ (reference sequence). The CDR3 runs to 17 residues. CDR3 residues: CASSSTSVGGTTGELFF. Complete variable domain (other parts from reference TRBV7-9 and TRBJ2-2): DTGVSQNPRHKITKRGQNVTFRCDPISEHNRLYWYRQTLGQGPEFLTYFQNEAQLEKSRLLSDRFSAERPKGSFSTLEIQRTEQGDSAMYLCASSSTSVGGTTGELFFGEGSRLTVL.

This chain uses TRBV19 with TRBJ1-1. Germline-derived CDR1 and CDR2 are LNHDA and SQIVND (reference sequence). CDR3 length: 15 residues. CDR3 sequence: CASTERGKMNTEAFF.

This chain connects TRBV6-5 to TRBJ1-3. CDR1 MNHEY and CDR2 SVGAGI come from the germline V gene. The CDR3 is 17 amino acids. Here the CDR3 reads CASSYSRNSLSGNTIYF.

V is TRBV5-4 and J is TRBJ2-1. This CDR3 contains 15 residues. The V gene's germline CDR1 is SGHNT and CDR2 YYREEE (reference sequence). The CDR3 loop is CASSLVGSSYNEQFF.

The chain combines TRBV6-5 with TRBJ2-1; lacking DNA, the TRBD1 call made by TCRdb goes unchecked. The germline CDR1 and CDR2 sequences are MNHEY and SVGAGI. This CDR3 contains 14 residues. The CDR3 region is CASRTPGASNEQFF.